The source of this T cell receptor beta chain is a study of OX40 agonist ivuxolimab in advanced cancers. The CDR3 is 16 residues long. From germline, CDR1 is GTSNPN and CDR2 SVGIG (reference sequence). V dropped 2 bases and J dropped 10 bases, with 21 bases sitting between them. Profiling relied on immunoSEQ multiplex PCR, and the TCRdb table lists in-frame clones only, not all of them. The sample contains more than 25,000 clones, about 74% of which appear only once. The sequence was obtained from an adult with an advanced solid tumor such as melanoma, head and neck, liver or kidney cancer. The V gene is TRBV30, the J gene TRBJ1-6, with D tentatively TRBD1 (5 bases). This specimen consisted of CD4+ or CD8+ T cells sorted from blood, obtained in a trial of the OX40 agonist ivuxolimab. The DNA of the CDR3 is TGTGCCTGGAGTCCCCTCTCCCCAGGTGGGGGATCACCCCTCCACTTT. Its protein product is CAWSPLSPGGGSPLHF.